What follows are 27 T cell receptor beta chains derived from one specimen sequenced in a study of cytomegalovirus exposure and HLA in healthy donors. The PCR ran on 60 Vbeta and 13 Jbeta primers. Repertoires were generated with immunoSEQ multiplex PCR, while TCRdb's copy carries only in-frame clones and drops some. Of some 150,000 clones in the sample, roughly 80% were seen once. Material: PBMCs. The receptors were gathered from a human donor in good health.

V and J are TRBV7-2 and TRBJ2-1; 11 bases are shared with TRBD2. After removal of 5 bases from V and 10 bases from J, the junction contained 13 bases not matched to a gene. Germline V gene lookup returns CDR1 SGHTA and CDR2 FQGNSA. The length of the CDR3 is 16 residues. CDR3 nucleotides: TGTGCCAGCAGCCCAACTAGCGGGAGCCTTCGCGAGGAGCAGTTCTTC. Residues: CASSPTSGSLREEQFF.

This clone was seen only once. The chain couples TRBV5-4 to TRBJ2-4; 8 bases map to TRBD2. Germline CDR1 reads SGHNT; CDR2 reads YYREEE (reference sequence). V shed 4 bases and J 5 bases; nucleotides not matched to a gene: 5. The CDR3 has 14 residues. This chain's CDR3 is CASSPREVQNIQYF. The CDR3 DNA reads as TGTGCCAGCAGCCCGCGGGAGGTCCAAAACATTCAGTACTTC.

The rearrangement links TRBV25-1 to TRBJ1-6; 11 positions agree with TRBD1. Trimming at V came to 6 bases and at J to 7 bases, leaving 2 bases not matched to a gene. Germline V gives CDR1 MGHDK, CDR2 SYGVNS. CDR3 length: 14 amino acids. The CDR3 sequence is CASRRDRGNSPLHF. The CDR3 nucleotides are TGTGCCAGCAGGCGGGACAGGGGGAATTCACCCCTCCACTTT.

This clone was recorded a few times. CDR3 sequence (DNA): TGCGCCAGCAGCCTTGTGGGGACGGTAGCGGGTTACGAGCAGTACTTC. This gives the protein CASSLVGTVAGYEQYF. The V gene is TRBV5-1, the J gene TRBJ2-7, with 7 bases identical to TRBD2. J lost 4 bases, V lost 4 bases, and 14 bases had no gene match. From germline, CDR1 is SGHRS and CDR2 YFSETQ. The CDR3 has 16 amino acids.

As DNA, the CDR3 is TGTGCCAGCAGTTTGACCTTTTTTGCGGGGGCAGGGGATACGCAGTATTTT. Translating it yields CASSLTFFAGAGDTQYF. The chain is built from TRBV27 and TRBJ2-3; TRBD2 is a possible D gene (7 bases). CDR1 and CDR2 from the germline V gene are MNHEY and SMNVEV (reference sequence). The CDR3 runs 17 residues. V lost 3 bases and J lost 6, with 22 bases in between.

The V gene is TRBV19, the J gene TRBJ2-7, with 10 bases aligning to TRBD1. V dropped 2 bases and J dropped 6; count of bases not matched to a gene: 7. The CDR3 has 15 residues. CDR1 and CDR2 from the germline V gene are LNHDA and SQIVND (reference sequence). The chain's CDR3 is CASSINRDRGTEQYF. For the CDR3, the DNA is TGTGCCAGTAGTATAAACCGGGACAGGGGCACCGAGCAGTACTTC.

The rearrangement links TRBV7-8 to TRBJ1-6; TRBD1 matches at 9 bases. The CDR3 is 18 amino acids. V was clipped by 5 bases and J by 9 bases; unmatched bases: 17. Germline assignment: CDR1 SGHVS and CDR2 FQNEAQ. The DNA for the CDR3 is TGTGCCAGCAGCCCACAGGGGGCTATTTATTTTTCGGGTTCACCCCTCCACTTT. Its protein is CASSPQGAIYFSGSPLHF.

The chain is built from TRBV7-8 and TRBJ1-4; D remains ambiguous. Per the germline V gene, CDR1 is SGHVS and CDR2 is FQNEAQ. The CDR3 has 15 residues. Trimming cost V 3 bases and J 8 bases, with 16 bases left between them. The CDR3 DNA follows: TGTGCCAGCAGCTTGGAAGTCCCGGTCGGGGAAAAACTGTTTTTT. Translated, it gives CASSLEVPVGEKLFF.

The rearrangement links TRBV29-1 to TRBJ2-2, with D perhaps matching TRBD1 (5 bases). Germline V CDR1 and CDR2: SQVTM, ANQGSEA. This CDR3 has 13 amino acids. V shed 6 bases and J shed 4 bases, with 12 bases lying between them. The CDR3 DNA is TGCAGCGTGGCAGGGTCGGCCACCGGGGAGCTGTTTTTT. Its translation: CSVAGSATGELFF.

The chain recombines TRBV6-1 with TRBJ1-2; D is possibly TRBD1 (6 bases). V was cut by 1 base and J by 4 bases, with 13 bases left in between. CDR3 length: 15 amino acids. The germline V gene encodes CDR1 MNHNS and CDR2 SASEGT. CDR3 bases: TGTGCCAGCAGTGAAGGGACAGTCAAATCCTATGGCTACACCTTC. This codes for CASSEGTVKSYGYTF.

The CDR3 region is CASRITLTGNSNQPQHF. The CDR3 nucleotides read TGTGCCAGTAGGATAACCTTAACAGGGAACAGCAATCAGCCCCAGCATTTT. The gene calls are TRBV19 and TRBJ1-5; maybe TRBD1 (6 bases). Trimming took off 6 bases at V and 1 base at J, with 19 bases between the two ends. The CDR3 totals 17 residues. CDR1 LNHDA and CDR2 SQIVND come from the germline V gene (reference sequence). The full variable domain, completed using reference TRBV19 and TRBJ1-5, is DGGITQSPKYLFRKEGQNVTLSCEQNLNHDAMYWYRQDPGQGLRLIYYSQIVNDFQKGDIAEGYSVSREKKESFPLTVTSAQKNPTAFYLCASRITLTGNSNQPQHFGDGTRLSIL.

The J gene is TRBJ2-5, the V gene TRBV4-2; a possible D gene is TRBD2 (6 bases). The CDR3 is 16 amino acids. Germline values: CDR1 LGHNA, CDR2 YNFKEQ. V dropped 0 bases and J dropped 5 bases, with 16 bases sitting between them. The CDR3 region is CASSQDSGQRVETQYF. CDR3 nucleotide sequence: TGTGCCAGCAGCCAAGATTCGGGCCAGCGGGTGGAGACCCAGTACTTC.

The chain carries TRBV19 and TRBJ2-1, with 7 bases matching TRBD1. CDR3 length: 15 residues. CDR1 is LNHDA and CDR2 is SQIVND in the germline V gene (reference sequence). V was pared by 5 bases and J by 1 base, with 5 bases of the junction left unmatched. CDR3 amino acids: CASSSGQRSYNEQFF. The CDR3 bases are TGTGCCAGTAGTTCGGGACAGAGGTCCTACAATGAGCAGTTCTTC.

As DNA, the CDR3 is TGTGCCAGCCACGCAGGACAGGGCTTTTACAATGAGCAGTTCTTC. It encodes CASHAGQGFYNEQFF. The chain is built from TRBV9 and TRBJ2-1, with TRBD1 identical over 8 bases. In germline, CDR1 is SGDLS, CDR2 YYNGEE. This CDR3 is built from 15 residues. After removal of 7 bases from V and 4 bases from J, the junction contained 10 bases not matched to a gene.

The rearrangement uses TRBV28 and TRBJ1-5, with 9 bases identical to TRBD1. From germline, CDR1 is MDHEN and CDR2 SYDVKM. The CDR3 sequence is 16 residues long. Trimming took 4 bases from V and 4 from J; bases not matched to a gene: 8. The CDR3 loop reads CASSYYRGLGNQPQHF. The CDR3 bases are TGTGCCAGCAGTTATTACAGGGGGCTGGGAAATCAGCCCCAGCATTTT.

This clone was recorded once. The gene calls are TRBV2 and TRBJ2-7; 8 nucleotides line up with TRBD1. Germline V lookup: CDR1 SNHLY, CDR2 FYNNEI. Losses at the gene ends were 5 bases for V and 4 bases for J; bases not matched to a gene: 13. This CDR3 region has 16 residues. CDR3 sequence (DNA): TGTGCCAGCAGTCCTATACAGGGGGAAGGGTCATACGAGCAGTACTTC. Translating gives CASSPIQGEGSYEQYF.

The V call is TRBV9, the J call TRBJ1-2; 8 nucleotides match TRBD1. The V segment lost 1 base and the J segment 1 base; nucleotides outside the gene matches: 0. Germline CDR1 is SGDLS and CDR2 is YYNGEE. This CDR3 spans 14 amino acids. Here the CDR3 reads CASSVTGGNYGYTF. CDR3 nucleotide sequence: TGTGCCAGCAGCGTAACAGGGGGTAACTATGGCTACACCTTC.

The DNA for the CDR3 is TGTGCCAGCAGCCTGACAAACTCCTACAATGAGCAGTTCTTC. It encodes CASSLTNSYNEQFF. The V gene is TRBV6-5, the J gene TRBJ2-1; D is ambiguous. The V end lost 6 bases, the J end lost 0 bases, and 9 bases lay between the germline ends. The germline gives CDR1 MNHEY, CDR2 SVGAGI. The CDR3 length is 14 residues.

This clone was picked up one time. CDR3 in amino acids: CASSLSGVYNEQFF. CDR3 coding DNA: TGTGCCAGCAGTTTGTCGGGAGTCTACAATGAGCAGTTCTTC. This rearrangement joins TRBV28 to TRBJ2-1, with D maybe TRBD2 (6 bases). CDR3 length equals 14 residues. Germline CDR1 MDHEN, CDR2 SYDVKM. V lost 3 bases, J lost 3 bases, and 9 bases lay in between.

This clone came up once. The chain couples TRBV5-8 to TRBJ1-1, with D uncertain. CDR1 and CDR2 from the germline V gene are SGHTS and YDEGEE. This CDR3 is 14 amino acids long. Trimming took off 5 bases at V and 0 bases at J, with 11 bases between the two ends. CDR3 loop: CASRPTQVNTEAFF. CDR3 DNA: TGTGCCAGCAGACCGACGCAGGTGAACACTGAAGCTTTCTTT.

The chain is built from TRBV4-1 and TRBJ2-1; no clear D gene. Trimming pared 4 bases from V and 5 bases from J, leaving 9 bases between. Germline CDR1 reads MGHRA; CDR2 reads YSYEKL. The CDR3 has 13 amino acids. The CDR3 DNA is TGCGCCAGCAGCCGGGCCGATAACAATGAGCAGTTCTTC. This sequence encodes CASSRADNNEQFF.

This clone has only one observation. The chain recombines TRBV30 with TRBJ2-7, with TRBD2 as a possible D gene (5 bases). V lost 0 bases, J lost 7 bases, and 7 bases lay in between. The CDR3 length is 11 residues. The V gene's germline CDR1 is GTSNPN and CDR2 SVGIG (reference sequence). Here the CDR3 reads CAWSVGGEQYF. CDR3 nucleotide sequence: TGTGCCTGGAGTGTCGGAGGAGAGCAGTACTTC.

This sequence joins TRBV9 and TRBJ2-5; weak D call: TRBD1 (6 bases). This CDR3 comprises 14 residues. The V gene lost 7 bases and the J gene lost 5 bases, with 18 bases spanning the gap. Germline CDR1 is SGDLS and CDR2 is YYNGEE. The CDR3 region is CASSKTGPEETQYF. The CDR3 DNA is TGTGCCAGCTCGAAGACAGGCCCCGAGGAGACCCAGTACTTC.

The chain couples TRBV7-6 to TRBJ2-7, with a weak D call TRBD2 (7 bases). Trimming pared 5 bases from V and 0 bases from J, leaving 14 bases between. Germline loops: CDR1 SGHVS, CDR2 FNYEAQ. The CDR3 spans 15 residues. In DNA, the CDR3 is TGTGCCAGCAGCCCCCGGGGGGCACTCTCCTACGAGCAGTACTTC. Its protein product is CASSPRGALSYEQYF.

This clone was recorded a few times. The chain couples TRBV30 to TRBJ1-2; TRBD1 is a possible D gene (6 bases). The germline V and J ends were trimmed by 1 base and 6 bases, with 15 bases remaining between them. Per germline, CDR1 GTSNPN and CDR2 SVGIG (reference sequence). The CDR3 loop spans 14 amino acids. This CDR3 is CAWSDNPRGHGYTF. CDR3 nucleotide sequence: TGTGCCTGGAGTGATAACCCCAGGGGTCATGGCTACACCTTC. Using reference TRBV30 and TRBJ1-2 for the parts outside the CDR3, the full variable domain is SQTIHQWPATLVQPVGSPLSLECTVEGTSNPNLYWYRQAAGRGLQLLFYSVGIGQISSEVPQNLSASRPQDRQFILSSKKLLLSDSGFYLCAWSDNPRGHGYTFGSGTRLTVV.

V and J are TRBV28 and TRBJ2-4; TRBD1 agrees at 7 bases. Looked up from germline, CDR1 is MDHEN and CDR2 is SYDVKM. This CDR3 comprises 13 residues. The V segment lost 3 bases and the J segment 12 bases; nucleotides outside the gene matches: 8. CDR3 DNA sequence: TGTGCCAGCAGTTTTTCCCAAGGACAGGATCAGTACTTC. It translates to CASSFSQGQDQYF.

The V call is TRBV5-4, the J call TRBJ2-7; perhaps TRBD1 as D (7 bases). Germline CDR1 reads SGHNT; CDR2 reads YYREEE (reference sequence). V lost 3 bases and J 5 bases, leaving 21 bases between the germline ends. The CDR3 consists of 16 residues. CDR3 DNA: TGTGCCAGCAGCTCCCCATTGCTCTCAGGGGGGAACGAGCAGTACTTC. Encoded protein: CASSSPLLSGGNEQYF.